Sequencing of this T cell receptor (beta chain) was carried out in a study of post-analysis software for immune sequencing data. As regards this clonotype: The antigen is not known.

Study-wide findings and caveats: Samples sharing a preparation batch grouped tightly together when assessed by F measure. There was significantly lower normalized Chao1 diversity in multiple sclerosis patients than in controls.

Unique molecular identifiers tagged the TCR beta cDNA libraries. MiXCR was run by TCRdb on the PCR reads, yielding one entry per CDR3 protein. The sample lists some 890,000 distinct CDR3 sequences, about 53% occurring once. Specimen: blood. This clonotype was sampled from a girl aged 10 to 17 with multiple sclerosis.

CDR3 in amino acids: CASSHKGVTIVYGYTF. DNA for the CDR3: TGTGCCAGCAGTCACAAGGGAGTTACAATTGTCTATGGCTACACCTTC. The chain employs TRBV6-6 and TRBJ1-2; D call uncertain. This CDR3 contains 16 residues. Looked up from germline, CDR1 is MNHNY and CDR2 is SVGAGI (reference sequence). Trimming removed 5 bases from V and 4 bases from J, with 20 bases in between.